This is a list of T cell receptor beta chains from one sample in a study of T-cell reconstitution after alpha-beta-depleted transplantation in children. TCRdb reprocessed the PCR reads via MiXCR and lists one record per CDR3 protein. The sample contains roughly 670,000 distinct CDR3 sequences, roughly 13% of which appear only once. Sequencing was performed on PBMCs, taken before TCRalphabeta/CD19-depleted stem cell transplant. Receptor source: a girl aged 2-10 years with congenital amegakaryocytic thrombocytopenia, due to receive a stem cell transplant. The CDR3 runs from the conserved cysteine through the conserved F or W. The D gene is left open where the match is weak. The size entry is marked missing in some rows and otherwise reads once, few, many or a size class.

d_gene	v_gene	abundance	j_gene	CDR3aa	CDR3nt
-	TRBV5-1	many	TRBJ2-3	CASSSQDTQYF	TGCGCCAGCAGCTCCCAGGATACGCAGTATTTT
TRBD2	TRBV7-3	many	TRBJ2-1	CASSSLPGLAANEQFF	TGTGCCAGCAGCTCGTTGCCGGGACTAGCGGCTAATGAGCAGTTCTTC
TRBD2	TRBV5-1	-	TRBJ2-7	CASSLETSFNEQYF	TGCGCCAGCAGCTTGGAGACTAGCTTCAACGAGCAGTACTTC
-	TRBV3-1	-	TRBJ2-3	CASSQDSRRTNTQYF	TGTGCCAGCAGCCAAGATTCGAGACGAACGAATACGCAGTATTTT
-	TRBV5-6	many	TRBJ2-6	CASRGSSGANVLTF	TGTGCCAGCAGGGGAAGCTCTGGGGCCAACGTCCTGACTTTC
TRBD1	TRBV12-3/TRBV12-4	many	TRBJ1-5	CASSLTGTGQPQHF	TGTGCCAGCAGCCTGACAGGGACGGGGCAGCCCCAGCATTTT
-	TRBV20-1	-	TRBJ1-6	CSARSGLLGADSPLHF	TGCAGTGCTAGGTCGGGGCTGCTAGGGGCGGATTCACCCCTCCACTTT
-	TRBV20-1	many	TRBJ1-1	CSASNRVALEAFF	TGCAGTGCTAGTAACAGGGTGGCCCTTGAAGCTTTCTTT
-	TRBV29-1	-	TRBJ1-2	CSVLRGNGYTF	TGCAGCGTTCTGAGGGGTAATGGCTACACCTTC
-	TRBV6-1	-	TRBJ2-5	CANAPGQGRETQYF	TGTGCCAACGCCCCTGGGCAGGGACGAGAGACCCAGTACTTC
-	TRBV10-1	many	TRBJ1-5	CASSEGQSNQPQHF	TGCGCCAGCAGTGAAGGGCAGAGCAATCAGCCCCAGCATTTT
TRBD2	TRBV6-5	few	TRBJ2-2	CASSLLPSGVTGELFF	TGTGCCAGCAGTCTTCTCCCTAGCGGAGTCACCGGGGAGCTGTTTTTT
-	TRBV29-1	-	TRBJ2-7	CSVLFVGYEQYF	TGCAGCGTCCTATTTGTCGGCTACGAGCAGTACTTC
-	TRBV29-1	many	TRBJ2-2	CSVALAEATGELFF	TGCAGCGTTGCCCTGGCGGAGGCCACCGGGGAGCTGTTTTTT
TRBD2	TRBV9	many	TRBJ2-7	CASSVGDYFPPNEQYF	TGTGCCAGCAGCGTGGGGGACTATTTCCCCCCCAACGAGCAGTACTTC
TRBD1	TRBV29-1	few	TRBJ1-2	CSVERTGGHGYTF	TGCAGCGTTGAAAGGACAGGGGGCCATGGCTACACCTTC
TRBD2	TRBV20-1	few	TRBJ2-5	CSAPPRGLAGDYETQYF	TGCAGTGCTCCCCCCCGAGGACTAGCGGGAGATTATGAGACCCAGTACTTC
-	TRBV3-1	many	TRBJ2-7	CASSQVATRPVYEQYF	TGTGCCAGCAGCCAAGTAGCGACAAGACCTGTATACGAGCAGTACTTC
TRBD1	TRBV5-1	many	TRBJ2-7	CASADPGQGKYEQYF	TGCGCCAGCGCCGATCCGGGACAGGGGAAGTACGAGCAGTACTTC
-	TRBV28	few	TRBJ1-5	CASSSLRGNQPQHF	TGTGCCAGCAGTTCGCTCAGGGGCAATCAGCCCCAGCATTTT
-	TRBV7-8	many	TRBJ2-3	CASSLARPTDTQYF	TGTGCCAGCAGCTTAGCTCGGCCGACAGATACGCAGTATTTT
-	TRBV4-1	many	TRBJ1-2	CASSQRPDDEDGNGYTF	TGCGCCAGCAGCCAAAGACCAGATGATGAGGACGGGAATGGCTACACCTTC
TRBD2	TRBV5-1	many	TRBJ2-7	CASSPRSSGRTYEQYF	TGCGCCAGCAGCCCCCGGTCTAGCGGGAGGACCTACGAGCAGTACTTC
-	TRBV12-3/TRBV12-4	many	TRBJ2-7	CASSFNPFTSWSVEQYF	TGTGCCAGCAGTTTTAATCCGTTCACTAGTTGGTCTGTCGAGCAGTACTTC
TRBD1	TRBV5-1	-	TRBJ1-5	CASSPTGQSNQPQHF	TGCGCCAGCAGCCCCACGGGACAGAGCAATCAGCCCCAGCATTTT
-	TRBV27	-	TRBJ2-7	CASSAQGLSYEQYF	TGTGCCAGCAGTGCACAGGGCCTGTCCTACGAGCAGTACTTC
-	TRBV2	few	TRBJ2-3	CASKQGPDTQYF	TGTGCCAGCAAACAGGGACCAGATACGCAGTATTTT
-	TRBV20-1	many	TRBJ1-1	CSARTGTLATEAFF	TGCAGTGCTAGAACCGGGACACTGGCCACTGAAGCTTTCTTT
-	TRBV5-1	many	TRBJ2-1	CASTGPSANEQFF	TGCGCCAGCACGGGACCCTCGGCAAATGAGCAGTTCTTC
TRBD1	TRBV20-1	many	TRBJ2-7	CSALPDRGLPYEQYF	TGCAGTGCCCTTCCGGACAGGGGGCTGCCCTACGAGCAGTACTTC
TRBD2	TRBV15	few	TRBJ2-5	CATSNPPSGREGPETQYF	TGTGCCACCAGCAACCCCCCGTCGGGTCGGGAGGGCCCAGAGACCCAGTACTTC
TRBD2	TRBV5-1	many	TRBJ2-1	CASSLVSSGRWSYNEQFF	TGCGCCAGCAGCTTGGTATCCAGCGGGAGATGGTCCTACAATGAGCAGTTCTTC
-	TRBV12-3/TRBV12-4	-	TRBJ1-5	CASSDPGHRMFVSNQPQHF	TGTGCCAGCAGTGATCCGGGACACAGAATGTTTGTGAGCAATCAGCCCCAGCATTTT
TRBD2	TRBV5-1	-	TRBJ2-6	CASSRPGKGLAGPGANVLTF	TGCGCCAGCAGCCGGCCAGGAAAGGGACTAGCGGGACCTGGGGCCAACGTCCTGACTTTC
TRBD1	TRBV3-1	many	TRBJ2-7	CASSQGPGQPYEQYF	TGTGCCAGCAGCCAAGGTCCGGGACAGCCCTACGAGCAGTACTTC
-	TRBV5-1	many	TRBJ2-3	CASSLTASTDTQYF	TGTGCCAGCAGCCTAACCGCTAGCACAGATACGCAGTATTTT
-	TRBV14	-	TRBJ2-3	CASSQDLPGGTQYF	TGTGCCAGCAGCCAAGATCTTCCGGGTGGTACGCAGTATTTT